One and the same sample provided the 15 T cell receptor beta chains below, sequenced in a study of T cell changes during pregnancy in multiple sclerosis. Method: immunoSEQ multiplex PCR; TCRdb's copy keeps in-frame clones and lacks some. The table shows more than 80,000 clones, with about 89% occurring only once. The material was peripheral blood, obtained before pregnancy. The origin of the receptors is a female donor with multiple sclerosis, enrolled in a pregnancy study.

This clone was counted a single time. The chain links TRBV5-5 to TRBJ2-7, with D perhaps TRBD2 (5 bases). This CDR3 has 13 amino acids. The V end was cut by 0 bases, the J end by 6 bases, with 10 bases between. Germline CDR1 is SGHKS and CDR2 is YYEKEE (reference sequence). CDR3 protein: CASSLVTGVEQYF. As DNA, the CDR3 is TGTGCCAGCAGCTTGGTTACCGGGGTCGAGCAGTACTTC.

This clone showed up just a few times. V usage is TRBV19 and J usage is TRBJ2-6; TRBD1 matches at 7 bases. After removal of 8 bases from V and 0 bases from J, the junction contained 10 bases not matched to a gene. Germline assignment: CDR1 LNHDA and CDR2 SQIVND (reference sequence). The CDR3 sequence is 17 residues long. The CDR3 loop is CASHPGQRRSGANVLTF. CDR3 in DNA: TGTGCCAGTCACCCGGGACAGAGACGCTCTGGGGCCAACGTCCTGACTTTC.

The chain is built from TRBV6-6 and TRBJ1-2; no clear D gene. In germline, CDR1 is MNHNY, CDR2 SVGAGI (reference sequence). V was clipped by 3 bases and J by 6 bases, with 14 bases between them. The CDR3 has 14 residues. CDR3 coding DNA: TGTGCCAGCAGTTATGGTAGCGGAATGAATGGCTACACCTTC. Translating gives CASSYGSGMNGYTF.

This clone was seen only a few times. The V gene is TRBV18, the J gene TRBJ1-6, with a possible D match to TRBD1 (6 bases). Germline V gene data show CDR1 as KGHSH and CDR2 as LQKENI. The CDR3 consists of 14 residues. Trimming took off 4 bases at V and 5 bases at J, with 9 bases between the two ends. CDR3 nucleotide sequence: TGTGCCAGCTCACGGGACATCGATAATTCACCCCTCCACTTT. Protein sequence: CASSRDIDNSPLHF.

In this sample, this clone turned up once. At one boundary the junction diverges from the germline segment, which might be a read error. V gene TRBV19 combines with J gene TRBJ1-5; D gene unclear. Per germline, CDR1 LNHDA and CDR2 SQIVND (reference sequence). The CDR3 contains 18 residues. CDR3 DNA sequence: TGTGCCAGTAGTATAGGCCCCTCTCTCAATTATAGCAATCAGCCCCAGCGTTTT. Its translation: CASSIGPSLNYSNQPQRF.

CDR3 in DNA: TGCAGCGTTGGTATTTTAAGGCGGAAAAACAATGGCTACACCTTC. This codes for CSVGILRRKNNGYTF. V and J are TRBV29-1 and TRBJ1-2; the D is unclear. The V gene's germline CDR1 is SQVTM and CDR2 ANQGSEA. The CDR3 spans 15 residues. The V gene lost 4 bases and the J gene lost 6 bases, with 21 bases spanning the gap.

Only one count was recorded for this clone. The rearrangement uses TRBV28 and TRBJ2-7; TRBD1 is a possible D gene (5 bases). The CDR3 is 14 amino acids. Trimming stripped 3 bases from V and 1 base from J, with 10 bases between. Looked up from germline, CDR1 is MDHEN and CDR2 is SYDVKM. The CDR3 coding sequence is TGTGCCAGCAGTTTCGGGCAGGGTTCCTACGAGCAGTACTTC. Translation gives CASSFGQGSYEQYF.

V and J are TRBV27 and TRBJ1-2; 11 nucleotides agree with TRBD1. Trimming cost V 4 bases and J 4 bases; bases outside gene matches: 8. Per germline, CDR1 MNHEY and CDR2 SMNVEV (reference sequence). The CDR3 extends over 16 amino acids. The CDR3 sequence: CASSSSPGTGGYGYTF. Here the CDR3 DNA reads TGTGCCAGCAGTTCCTCCCCCGGGACAGGGGGCTATGGCTACACCTTC.

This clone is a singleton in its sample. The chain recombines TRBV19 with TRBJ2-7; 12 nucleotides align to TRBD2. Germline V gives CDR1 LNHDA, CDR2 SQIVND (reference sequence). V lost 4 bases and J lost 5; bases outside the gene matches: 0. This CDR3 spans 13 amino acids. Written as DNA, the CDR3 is TGTGCCAGTAGTAGACTAGCGGGGGACGAGCAGTACTTC. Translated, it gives CASSRLAGDEQYF.

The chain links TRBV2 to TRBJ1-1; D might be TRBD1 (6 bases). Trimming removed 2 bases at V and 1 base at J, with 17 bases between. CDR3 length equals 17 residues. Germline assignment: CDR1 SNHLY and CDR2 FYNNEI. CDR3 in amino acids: CASSELGHGRGNTEAFF. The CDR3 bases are TGTGCCAGCAGTGAACTGGGGCACGGCAGGGGGAACACTGAAGCTTTCTTT.

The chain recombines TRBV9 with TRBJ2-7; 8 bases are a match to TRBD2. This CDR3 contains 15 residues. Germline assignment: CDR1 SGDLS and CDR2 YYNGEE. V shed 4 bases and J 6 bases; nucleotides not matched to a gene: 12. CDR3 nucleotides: TGTGCCAGCAGCCCCGACCTCTGGGCGGGAGGCGAGCAGTACTTC. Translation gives CASSPDLWAGGEQYF.

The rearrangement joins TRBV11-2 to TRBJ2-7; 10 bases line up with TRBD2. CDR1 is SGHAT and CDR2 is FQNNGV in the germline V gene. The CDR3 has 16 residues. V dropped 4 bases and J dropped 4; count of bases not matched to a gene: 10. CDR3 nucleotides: TGTGCCAGCAGCTCCCACCGTCAACTAGCGGGATACGAGCAGTACTTC. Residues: CASSSHRQLAGYEQYF.

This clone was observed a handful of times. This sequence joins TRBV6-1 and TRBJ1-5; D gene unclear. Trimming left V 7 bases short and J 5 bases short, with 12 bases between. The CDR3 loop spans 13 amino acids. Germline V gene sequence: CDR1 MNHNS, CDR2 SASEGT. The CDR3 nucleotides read TGTGCCAGCAAGTCGGACGGGGATCAGCCCCAGCATTTT. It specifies CASKSDGDQPQHF.

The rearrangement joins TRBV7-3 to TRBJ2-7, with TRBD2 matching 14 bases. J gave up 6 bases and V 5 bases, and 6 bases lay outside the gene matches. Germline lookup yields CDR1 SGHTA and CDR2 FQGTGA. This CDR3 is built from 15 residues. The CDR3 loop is CASSRSGLAGAEQYF. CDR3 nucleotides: TGTGCCAGCAGCAGATCGGGACTAGCGGGAGCCGAGCAGTACTTC.

The CDR3 DNA reads as TGTGCCAGCAGTTACTCGGGCCTCCTCACTGAAGCTTTCTTT. It yields the protein CASSYSGLLTEAFF. The chain employs TRBV6-6 and TRBJ1-1; D is undetermined. Germline CDR1 is MNHNY and CDR2 is SVGAGI (reference sequence). Trimming stripped 0 bases from V and 4 bases from J, with 9 bases between. This CDR3 comprises 14 residues.